The 13 T cell receptor beta chains presented below share a single source sample, sequenced in a study of Ad26.COV2.S vaccination and SARS-CoV-2 variants. This table comes from immunoSEQ multiplex PCR, and its TCRdb copy is limited to in-frame clones, with some not included. The table has approximately 300,000 clones, around four fifths seen once. As for treatment: roughly 20 received Ad26.COV2.S at low or high dose, single or two shots; about 5 received placebo; per-sample allocation not given. Sampling occurred on day 63 after the first vaccine or placebo injection. The sample in question was peripheral blood, obtained in a trial of Ad26.COV2.S vaccine versus placebo. The origin of the receptors is a person between 18 and 65 years old who received the Ad26.COV2.S COVID-19 vaccine or a placebo.

This chain links TRBV30 with TRBJ2-5; D is uncertain. Germline V gene data show CDR1 as GTSNPN and CDR2 as SVGIG (reference sequence). The CDR3 has 11 amino acids. The ends were cut back, 4 bases at V and 4 bases at J, with 7 bases in the middle. CDR3 sequence reads: CAWTGSETQYF. The CDR3 DNA reads TGTGCCTGGACAGGATCAGAGACCCAGTACTTC.

This chain joins TRBV6-2 or TRBV6-3 and TRBJ2-7; 8 nucleotides match TRBD1. The CDR3 totals 14 residues. Looked up from germline, CDR1 is MNHEY and CDR2 is SVGEGT. J gave up 2 bases and V 6 bases, and 6 bases lay outside the gene matches. CDR3 sequence reads: CASSRGQDTYEQYF. CDR3 DNA sequence: TGTGCCAGCAGCCGGGGACAGGATACCTACGAGCAGTACTTC.

The rearrangement joins TRBV5-6 to TRBJ1-2; weak D call: TRBD1 (6 bases). The CDR3 consists of 13 residues. Germline lookup yields CDR1 SGHDT and CDR2 YYEEEE. Trimming took off 4 bases at V and 5 bases at J, with 12 bases between the two ends. In nucleotides, the CDR3 is TGTGCCAGCAGCCTAAGAGGGGGGTATGGCTACACCTTC. Encoded protein: CASSLRGGYGYTF.

This clone showed up just a few times. The chain has TRBV3-1 (or the pseudogene TRBV3-2) and TRBJ1-2; a weak D match, TRBD1 (5 bases). Germline lookup yields CDR1 LGHDT and CDR2 YNNKEL (reference sequence). V gave up 1 base and J gave up 12 bases, with 12 bases separating them. The CDR3 is made up of 12 amino acids. DNA of the CDR3: TGTGCCAGCAGCCAAGGGGGACTGACCGACACCTTC. Amino acids: CASSQGGLTDTF.

The rearrangement uses TRBV5-5 and TRBJ1-4, with unresolved D. Trimming removed 3 bases from V and 5 bases from J, with 17 bases in between. CDR3 size: 16 residues. Germline CDR1 and CDR2: SGHKS and YYEKEE (reference sequence). Written as DNA, the CDR3 is TGTGCCAGCAGCTCTTTGTTTAGTTTGGTGAATGAAAAACTGTTTTTT. Translated, it gives CASSSLFSLVNEKLFF.

The chain has TRBV6-5 and TRBJ2-2; TRBD1 is a possible D gene (5 bases). Germline CDR1 MNHEY, CDR2 SVGAGI. The CDR3 loop spans 13 amino acids. CDR3 residues: CATDQGITGELFF. The CDR3 DNA reads as TGTGCGACGGACCAGGGAATAACCGGGGAGCTGTTTTTT.

This clone was recorded a few times. The chain carries TRBV28 and TRBJ1-2, with D unresolved. Germline V CDR1 and CDR2: MDHEN, SYDVKM. The germline V and J ends were trimmed by 6 bases and 11 bases, with 19 bases remaining between them. The CDR3 is 13 residues long. In DNA, the CDR3 is TGTGCCAGCAGAGCCCCGCGGAGAGGAGGGTACACCTTC. It encodes CASRAPRRGGYTF.

The rearrangement uses TRBV5-6 and TRBJ2-1; D is ambiguous. CDR3 length: 11 residues. Trimming left V 0 bases short and J 10 bases short, with 5 bases between. CDR1 and CDR2 (germline): SGHDT, YYEEEE. CDR3 sequence reads: CASSLVAEQFF. As DNA, the CDR3 is TGTGCCAGCAGCTTGGTTGCGGAGCAGTTCTTC.

V gene TRBV11-2 combines with J gene TRBJ2-7; 9 positions agree with TRBD2. CDR3 length equals 16 residues. Germline V gene sequence: CDR1 SGHAT, CDR2 FQNNGV. V was clipped by 5 bases and J by 0 bases; unmatched bases: 8. In DNA, the CDR3 is TGTGCCAGCAGCCACAGAGCGGGGGGCAGCTCCTACGAGCAGTACTTC. This sequence encodes CASSHRAGGSSYEQYF.

The chain has TRBV29-1 and TRBJ1-2; possible D gene TRBD1, 6 bases. V was pared by 2 bases and J by 4 bases, with 11 bases between. This CDR3 is 13 amino acids long. Germline V gene lookup returns CDR1 SQVTM and CDR2 ANQGSEA. The CDR3 is CSVEPQGTYGYTF. CDR3 bases: TGCAGCGTTGAACCCCAGGGGACCTATGGCTACACCTTC.

Only a few counts were recorded for this clone. The gene calls are TRBV30 and TRBJ1-2; weak D call: TRBD1 (6 bases). This CDR3 comprises 12 residues. The V gene's germline CDR1 is GTSNPN and CDR2 SVGIG (reference sequence). V was pared by 5 bases and J by 6 bases, with 13 bases between. CDR3 DNA: TGTGCCTGGGCCACAGGGTATGATGGCTACACCTTC. Protein: CAWATGYDGYTF.

This sequence joins TRBV7-3 and TRBJ2-5; 8 nucleotides line up with TRBD2. Germline CDR1 is SGHTA and CDR2 is FQGTGA. The CDR3 runs 15 residues. V shed 5 bases, J shed 2 bases, and the junction held 7 bases outside the gene matches. The CDR3 reads CASSRTPGGQETQYF. The DNA for the CDR3 is TGTGCCAGCAGCAGGACTCCGGGGGGGCAAGAGACCCAGTACTTC.

The CDR3 here is CASSAKDRVNEQYF. The CDR3 DNA is TGTGCCAGCAGCGCTAAGGACAGGGTTAACGAGCAGTACTTC. V usage is TRBV9 and J usage is TRBJ2-7, with 8 bases matching TRBD1. CDR1 is SGDLS, CDR2 YYNGEE, per germline. Germline trimming cut 3 bases from V and 5 bases from J; bases unmatched to any gene: 7. The CDR3 spans 14 residues.